The 16 T cell receptor beta chains in this list originate from one sample, sequenced in a study of CD8+ T cells in alopecia areata. As the sequencing template, cDNA was produced by extracting RNA and reverse transcribing it. Assay used: immunoSEQ multiplex PCR; TCRdb lists only in-frame clones, some missing. The data contain 150,000 or so clones, about 89% of them singletons. Specimen: CD8+ T cells sorted from blood, collected at week 0. The receptor source for this set is a human donor with alopecia areata.

This chain joins TRBV5-1 and TRBJ2-3; D is possibly TRBD2 (6 bases). Trimming removed 3 bases at V and 2 bases at J, with 16 bases between. Germline CDR1 and CDR2: SGHRS and YFSETQ. The CDR3 covers 16 residues. CDR3: CASSSGLSGTTDTQYF. The CDR3 region has the DNA TGCGCCAGCAGCTCCGGCCTTAGCGGAACCACAGATACGCAGTATTTT.

Only one count was recorded for this clone. This chain uses TRBV15 with TRBJ1-1; D remains unclear. The CDR3 totals 16 residues. Germline CDR1 reads LNHNV; CDR2 reads YYDKDF (reference sequence). V lost 0 bases to trimming and J lost 4 bases, with 15 bases between them. This CDR3 is CATSRDDGGSGTEAFF. CDR3 sequence (DNA): TGTGCCACCAGCAGAGATGACGGAGGGAGCGGCACTGAAGCTTTCTTT. Full variable domain (rest looked up from reference TRBV15 and TRBJ1-1): DAMVIQNPRYQVTQFGKPVTLSCSQTLNHNVMYWYQQKSSQAPKLLFHYYDKDFNNEADTPDNFQSRRPNTSFCFLDIRSPGLGDTAMYLCATSRDDGGSGTEAFFGQGTRLTVV.

This clone was counted once. This same CDR3 is encoded by further DNA sequences in the sample. The chain couples TRBV7-9 to TRBJ2-7; 9 bases match TRBD1. J lost 4 bases, V lost 5 bases, and 3 bases had no gene match. This CDR3 has 13 amino acids. Germline assignment: CDR1 SEHNR and CDR2 FQNEAQ (reference sequence). The CDR3 sequence is CASSPQGAYEQYF. The CDR3 DNA reads TGTGCCAGCAGCCCACAGGGGGCTTACGAGCAGTACTTC.

For the CDR3, the DNA is TGCAGCCTGCGGACTAGCGGGAGGGCAGGAGAGACCCAGTACTTC. Its protein product is CSLRTSGRAGETQYF. This chain connects TRBV29-1 to TRBJ2-5, with 15 positions matching TRBD2. The CDR3 is 15 amino acids. The germline V gene has CDR1 SQVTM and CDR2 ANQGSEA. V trimming: 8 bases; J trimming: 4 bases; junction bases outside the gene matches: 8.

The rearrangement links TRBV7-2 to TRBJ2-2; D may be TRBD1 (5 bases). The CDR3 runs to 14 residues. CDR1 is SGHTA, CDR2 FQGNSA, per germline. V lost 5 bases and J lost 10, with 17 bases in between. The CDR3 bases are TGTGCCAGCAGCCCACCCAGGACATTGCTGGAGCTGTTTTTT. It encodes CASSPPRTLLELFF.

CDR3: CSVTSDRATGELFF. In DNA, the CDR3 is TGCAGCGTTACCTCGGACAGGGCGACCGGGGAGCTGTTTTTT. The V and J genes are TRBV29-1 and TRBJ2-2; TRBD1 matches 8 bases. V was pared by 5 bases and J by 5 bases, with 7 bases of the junction left unmatched. CDR1 is SQVTM, CDR2 ANQGSEA, per germline. The CDR3 has 14 residues.

The V call is TRBV2, the J call TRBJ2-3; 10 bases match TRBD2. CDR3 length equals 15 residues. J gave up 4 bases and V 2 bases, and 3 bases lay outside the gene matches. Germline-derived CDR1 and CDR2 are SNHLY and FYNNEI. The chain's CDR3 is CASSELSGGADTQYF. The DNA of the CDR3 is TGTGCCAGCAGTGAACTAAGCGGGGGGGCAGATACGCAGTATTTT.

This chain joins TRBV29-1 and TRBJ1-1; D might be TRBD1 (6 bases). This CDR3 has 13 amino acids. V was cut by 0 bases and J by 10 bases, with 15 bases left in between. Germline V lookup: CDR1 SQVTM, CDR2 ANQGSEA. In DNA form, the CDR3 reads TGCAGCGTTGAAGAAGGGGGAAGCGTCCGAGCTTTCTTT. Its protein is CSVEEGGSVRAFF.

This chain uses TRBV9 with TRBJ2-7; 8 bases match TRBD1. CDR3 length: 15 amino acids. Germline lookup yields CDR1 SGDLS and CDR2 YYNGEE. J was trimmed by 1 base and V by 3 bases; bases with no gene match: 6. The CDR3 sequence is CASSGGQVPSYEQYF. CDR3 coding DNA: TGTGCCAGCAGCGGGGGACAGGTCCCTTCCTACGAGCAGTACTTC.

J is TRBJ1-1 and V is TRBV30, with D tentatively TRBD1 (6 bases). V was cut by 0 bases and J by 7 bases, with 12 bases left in between. This CDR3 is built from 13 residues. Per the germline V gene, CDR1 is GTSNPN and CDR2 is SVGIG (reference sequence). The CDR3, as DNA: TGTGCCTGGAGTGTAGCAGGGGTGGTTGAAGCTTTCTTT. Translating it yields CAWSVAGVVEAFF.

The CDR3 protein is CASSTGLGTDTQYF. DNA of the CDR3: TGCGCCAGCAGCACCGGACTAGGCACAGATACGCAGTATTTT. This chain joins TRBV5-1 and TRBJ2-3; TRBD2 matches 7 bases. Germline CDR1 and CDR2: SGHRS and YFSETQ. The CDR3 sequence is 14 residues long. The trim removed 4 bases at V and 1 base at J, leaving 3 bases unmatched.

CDR3 sequence reads: CASSMPRYEQYF. The CDR3 DNA follows: TGTGCCAGTAGTATGCCCCGCTACGAGCAGTACTTC. V is TRBV19 and J is TRBJ2-7; D is undetermined. Trimming shortened V by 3 bases and J by 3 bases, and 6 bases separated the two germline ends. The germline V gene has CDR1 LNHDA and CDR2 SQIVND (reference sequence). This CDR3 has 12 amino acids.

V and J are TRBV9 and TRBJ2-1, with no clear D. Looked up from germline, CDR1 is SGDLS and CDR2 is YYNGEE. V lost 4 bases and J 8 bases, leaving 7 bases between the germline ends. CDR3 length: 11 residues. CDR3: CASSQVDEQFF. The CDR3 coding sequence is TGTGCCAGCAGCCAGGTAGATGAGCAGTTCTTC.

V is TRBV7-3 and J is TRBJ1-1; 10 bases fit TRBD1. V lost 4 bases to trimming and J lost 5 bases; unmatched junction nucleotides: 1. This CDR3 region has 13 residues. CDR1 is SGHTA and CDR2 is FQGTGA in the germline V gene. This CDR3 reads CASSWDRGTEAFF. Here the CDR3 DNA reads TGTGCCAGCAGCTGGGACAGGGGAACTGAAGCTTTCTTT.

V is TRBV16 and J is TRBJ1-2; the match to TRBD1 covers 8 bases. The CDR3 covers 15 residues. The germline CDR1 and CDR2 sequences are KGHSY and FQNENV. J was trimmed by 7 bases and V by 4 bases; bases with no gene match: 11. The CDR3 is CASSPPGQAVAGYTF. The CDR3 bases are TGTGCCAGCAGCCCTCCGGGACAGGCGGTTGCTGGCTACACCTTC. The full variable domain, in which reference TRBV16 and TRBJ1-2 provide the parts outside the CDR3, is GEEVAQTPKHLVRGEGQKAKLYCAPIKGHSYVFWYQQVLKNEFKFLISFQNENVFDETGMPKERFSAKCLPNSPCSLEIQATKLEDSAVYFCASSPPGQAVAGYTFGSGTRLTVV.

The chain uses TRBV11-2 and TRBJ1-2; no reliable D call. Germline CDR1 and CDR2: SGHAT and FQNNGV. V lost 4 bases to trimming and J lost 1 base, with 7 bases between them. This CDR3 is 13 amino acids long. The CDR3 is CASSSGHNYGYTF. The CDR3 coding sequence is TGTGCCAGCAGCTCCGGGCATAACTATGGCTACACCTTC. The whole variable domain, filled in from reference TRBV11-2 and TRBJ1-2, reads EAGVAQSPRYKIIEKRQSVAFWCNPISGHATLYWYQQILGQGPKLLIQFQNNGVVDDSQLPKDRFSAERLKGVDSTLKIQPAKLEDSAVYLCASSSGHNYGYTFGSGTRLTVV.